The present entry profiles one TCR beta chain with its context. The sample originates from a study of OX40 agonist ivuxolimab in advanced cancers. The ends were cut back, 2 bases at V and 4 bases at J, with 15 bases in the middle. The CDR3 is 17 residues long. Germline V gene data show CDR1 as SGHTA and CDR2 as FQGNSA. TCRdb's copy holds only in-frame clones and misses some; the assay was immunoSEQ multiplex PCR. The top ten clones hold 3.5% to 6% of a sample with about 79,000 clones, about 84% of them seen once. Autoimmune disease history or systemic immunosuppression excluded patients. The source material was CD4+ or CD8+ T cells sorted from blood, sampled in a trial of the OX40 agonist ivuxolimab. The receptor was derived from an adult with an advanced solid tumor such as melanoma, head and neck, liver or kidney cancer. The chain couples TRBV7-2 to TRBJ2-6; possibly TRBD1 for D (5 bases). The chain's CDR3 is CASSLQYRSGGANVLTF. The CDR3 DNA reads as TGTGCCAGCAGCTTACAGTACAGGTCGGGCGGGGCCAACGTCCTGACTTTC.